This T cell receptor beta chain was retrieved from a study of T-cell memory formation after mild COVID-19. This clonotype was seen only a few times. Antigen: not known. The V gene lost 6 bases and the J gene lost 0 bases, with 16 bases spanning the gap. Germline lookup yields CDR1 MNHEY and CDR2 SMNVEV (reference sequence). CDR3 size: 16 residues. TCRdb processed the 5' RACE reads anew with MiXCR; each CDR3 protein has one entry. The data hold more than 450,000 distinct CDR3 sequences, with under 20% observed a single time. Broader study findings: Clones contracting over day 15 to 85 were CD4/CD8 balanced, with later expanders leaning CD4+. A subset of responding clones appeared in pre-infection memory, suggesting cross-reactive memory joined. Contracting clones localized mainly to CM and EM when CD4+ and mainly to EMRA when CD8+.

This TCR was sampled from an adult woman who had mild COVID-19 (a few samples of this study predate the infection). Cell type and time point are not known. The sequencing input was PBMCs or a T cell subset sorted from them (not recorded which). The chain carries TRBV27 and TRBJ2-3; tentatively, D is TRBD1 (6 bases). For the CDR3, the DNA is TGTGCCAGCAGGTACAAGGGGGTGCTAAGCACAGATACGCAGTATTTT. It specifies CASRYKGVLSTDTQYF.